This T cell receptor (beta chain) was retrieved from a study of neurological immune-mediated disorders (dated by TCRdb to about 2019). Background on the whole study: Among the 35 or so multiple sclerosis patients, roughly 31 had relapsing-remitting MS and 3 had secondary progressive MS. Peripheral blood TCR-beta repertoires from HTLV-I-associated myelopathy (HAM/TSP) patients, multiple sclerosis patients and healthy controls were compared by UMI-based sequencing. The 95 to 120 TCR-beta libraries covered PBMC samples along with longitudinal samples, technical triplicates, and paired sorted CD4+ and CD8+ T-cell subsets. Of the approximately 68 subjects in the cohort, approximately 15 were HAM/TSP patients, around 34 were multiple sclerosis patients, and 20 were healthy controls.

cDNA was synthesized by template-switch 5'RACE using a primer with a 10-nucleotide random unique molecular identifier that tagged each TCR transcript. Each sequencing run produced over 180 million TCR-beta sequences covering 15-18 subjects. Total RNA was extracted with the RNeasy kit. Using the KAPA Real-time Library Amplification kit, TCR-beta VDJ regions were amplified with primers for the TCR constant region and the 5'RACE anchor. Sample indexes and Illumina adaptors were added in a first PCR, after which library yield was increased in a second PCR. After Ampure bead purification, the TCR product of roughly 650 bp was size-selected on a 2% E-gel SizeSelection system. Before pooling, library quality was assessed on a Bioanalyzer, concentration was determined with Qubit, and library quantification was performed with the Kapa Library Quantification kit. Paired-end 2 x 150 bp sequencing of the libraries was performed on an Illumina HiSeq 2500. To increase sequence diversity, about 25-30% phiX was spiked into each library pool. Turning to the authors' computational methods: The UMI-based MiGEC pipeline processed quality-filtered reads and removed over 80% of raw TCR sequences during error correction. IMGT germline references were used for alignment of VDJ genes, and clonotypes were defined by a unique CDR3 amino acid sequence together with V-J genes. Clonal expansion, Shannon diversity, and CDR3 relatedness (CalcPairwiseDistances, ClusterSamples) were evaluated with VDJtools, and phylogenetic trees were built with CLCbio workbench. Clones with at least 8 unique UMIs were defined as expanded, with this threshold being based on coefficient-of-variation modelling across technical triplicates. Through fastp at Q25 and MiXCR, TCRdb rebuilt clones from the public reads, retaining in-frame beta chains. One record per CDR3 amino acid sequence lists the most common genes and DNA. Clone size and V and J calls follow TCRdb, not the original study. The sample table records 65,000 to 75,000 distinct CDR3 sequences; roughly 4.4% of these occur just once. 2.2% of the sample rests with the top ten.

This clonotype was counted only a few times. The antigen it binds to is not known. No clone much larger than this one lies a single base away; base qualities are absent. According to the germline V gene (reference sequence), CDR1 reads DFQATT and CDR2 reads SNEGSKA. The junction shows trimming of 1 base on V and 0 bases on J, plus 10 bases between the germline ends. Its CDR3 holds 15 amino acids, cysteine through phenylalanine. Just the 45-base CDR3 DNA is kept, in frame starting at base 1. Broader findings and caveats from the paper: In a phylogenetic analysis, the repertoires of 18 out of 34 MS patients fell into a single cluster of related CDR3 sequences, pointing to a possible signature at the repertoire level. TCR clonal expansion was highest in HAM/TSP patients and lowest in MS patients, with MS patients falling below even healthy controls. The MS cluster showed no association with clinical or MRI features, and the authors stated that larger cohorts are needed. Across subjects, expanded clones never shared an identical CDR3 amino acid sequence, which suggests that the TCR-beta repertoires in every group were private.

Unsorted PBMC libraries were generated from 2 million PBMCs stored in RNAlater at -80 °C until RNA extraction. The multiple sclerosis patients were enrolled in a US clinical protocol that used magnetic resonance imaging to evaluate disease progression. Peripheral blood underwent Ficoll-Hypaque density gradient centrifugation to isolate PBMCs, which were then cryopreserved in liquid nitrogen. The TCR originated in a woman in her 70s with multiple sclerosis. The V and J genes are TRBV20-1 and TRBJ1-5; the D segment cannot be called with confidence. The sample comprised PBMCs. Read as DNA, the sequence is TGCAGTGCTAGAGTTCCAGGTTATAGCAATCAGCCCCAGCATTTT. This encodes CSARVPGYSNQPQHF.